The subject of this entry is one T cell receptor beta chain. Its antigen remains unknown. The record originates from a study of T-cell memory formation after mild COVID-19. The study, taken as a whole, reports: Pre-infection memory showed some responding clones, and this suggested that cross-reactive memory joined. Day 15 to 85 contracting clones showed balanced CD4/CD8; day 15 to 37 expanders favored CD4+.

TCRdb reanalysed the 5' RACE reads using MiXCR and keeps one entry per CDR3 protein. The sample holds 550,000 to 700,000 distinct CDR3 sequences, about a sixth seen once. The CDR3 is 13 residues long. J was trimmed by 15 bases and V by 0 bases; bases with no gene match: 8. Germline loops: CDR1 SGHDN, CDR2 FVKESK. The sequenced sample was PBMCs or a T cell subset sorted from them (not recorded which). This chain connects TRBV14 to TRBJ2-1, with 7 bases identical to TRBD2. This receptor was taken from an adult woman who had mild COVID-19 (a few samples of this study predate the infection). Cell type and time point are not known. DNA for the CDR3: TGTGCCAGCAGCCAAGAGTTCCGGGAGGAGTGGTTCTTC. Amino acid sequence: CASSQEFREEWFF.